This TCR beta chain was sequenced for a study of blood T cell repertoires in COVID-19. For the study at large: PBMCs, B-cell-depleted T cells, or T cells were the source of the cDNA or gDNA that made up the material.

As handled by the study authors: The authors estimated nucleated cell counts from reference gene primer amplification. Sequencing was performed with immunoSEQ multiplex PCR; in TCRdb, only in-frame clones are kept and a portion is missing. That table gives V, J and clone size, and the DNA gave D and trimming. The sample yields a few hundred thousand clones, 83% seen once. What was sequenced was peripheral blood. This sequence was found in a woman aged 45-59 years with acute or convalescent COVID-19.

CDR3 sequence reads: CASKTTERYGYTF. The CDR3 DNA reads TGTGCCAGTAAAACGACAGAGCGCTATGGCTACACCTTC. This sequence joins TRBV19 and TRBJ1-2; D is perhaps TRBD1 (5 bases). This CDR3 region has 13 residues. Germline values: CDR1 LNHDA, CDR2 SQIVND (reference sequence). V lost 7 bases and J 4 bases, leaving 13 bases between the germline ends. Full variable domain (missing parts from reference TRBV19 and TRBJ1-2): DGGITQSPKYLFRKEGQNVTLSCEQNLNHDAMYWYRQDPGQGLRLIYYSQIVNDFQKGDIAEGYSVSREKKESFPLTVTSAQKNPTAFYLCASKTTERYGYTFGSGTRLTVV.